Listed here are 22 T cell receptor beta chains from one sample, sequenced in a study of T cell responses to AZD1222 COVID-19 vaccine. Produced via immunoSEQ multiplex PCR; TCRdb's table is partial and in-frame only. The data show 130,000 or so clones, with about 82% seen just once and 9.5% to 15% held by the top ten. Material: peripheral blood, obtained on day 0 of AZD1222 vaccination. These receptors all stem from an adult in good health.

This chain connects TRBV5-5 to TRBJ2-7, with a possible D match to TRBD2 (6 bases). This CDR3 is 12 amino acids long. Germline V CDR1 and CDR2: SGHKS, YYEKEE (reference sequence). The V end was cut by 2 bases, the J end by 6 bases, with 9 bases between. CDR3 in DNA: TGTGCCAGCAGCTTAGGAGGGACCGAGCAGTACTTC. This sequence encodes CASSLGGTEQYF.

The chain uses TRBV4-1 and TRBJ2-3; D remains ambiguous. Trimming removed 4 bases from V and 3 bases from J, with 17 bases in between. The CDR3 loop spans 16 amino acids. Germline values: CDR1 MGHRA, CDR2 YSYEKL. CDR3 sequence (DNA): TGCGCCAGCAGCCGTCTGAGTCAGATTAGAACAGATACGCAGTATTTT. Translation gives CASSRLSQIRTDTQYF.

This clone showed up just once. This chain links TRBV5-4 with TRBJ1-2; 7 bases align to TRBD1. After removal of 4 bases from V and 4 bases from J, the junction contained 10 bases not matched to a gene. Germline loops: CDR1 SGHNT, CDR2 YYREEE (reference sequence). This CDR3 comprises 15 residues. DNA for the CDR3: TGTGCCAGCAGCGAACTCTGGCAGGGGGGCTATGGCTACACCTTC. Translation gives CASSELWQGGYGYTF.

This rearrangement joins TRBV5-1 to TRBJ2-7, with D perhaps being TRBD1 or TRBD2 (5 bases each). Per the germline V gene, CDR1 is SGHRS and CDR2 is YFSETQ. V lost 2 bases and J 5 bases, leaving 11 bases between the germline ends. This CDR3 has 13 residues. CDR3 sequence reads: CASSLIGTNEQYF. The DNA for the CDR3 is TGCGCCAGCAGCTTAATAGGGACGAACGAGCAGTACTTC.

The V and J genes are TRBV19 and TRBJ2-1, with D perhaps assigned TRBD1 or TRBD2 (5 bases each). The CDR3 totals 14 residues. Trimming stripped 9 bases from V and 7 bases from J, with 19 bases between. CDR1 is LNHDA, CDR2 SQIVND, per germline (reference sequence). This chain's CDR3 is CASRWGTGGNEQFF. CDR3 nucleotides: TGTGCCAGCCGGTGGGGGACGGGCGGAAATGAGCAGTTCTTC.

This chain links TRBV6-5 with TRBJ1-5; D may be TRBD1 (6 bases). Per the germline V gene, CDR1 is MNHEY and CDR2 is SVGAGI. V lost 5 bases and J lost 7, with 15 bases in between. The CDR3 loop spans 14 amino acids. The CDR3, as DNA: TGTGCCAGCAGTACACAGGGATTAGGCCAGCCCCAGCATTTT. It encodes CASSTQGLGQPQHF.

The chain joins TRBV4-3 to TRBJ2-7, with 12 bases fitting TRBD1. Per germline, CDR1 LGHNA and CDR2 YSLEER. This CDR3 spans 15 amino acids. V lost 4 bases to trimming and J lost 3 bases; unmatched junction nucleotides: 4. CDR3 sequence reads: CASSPGTGGFYEQYF. CDR3 nucleotides: TGCGCCAGCAGCCCCGGGACAGGGGGCTTCTACGAGCAGTACTTC.

The gene calls are TRBV4-2 and TRBJ1-2; no firm D call. The CDR3 extends over 14 amino acids. Germline values: CDR1 LGHNA, CDR2 YNFKEQ. Trimming cost V 0 bases and J 4 bases, with 9 bases left between them. The CDR3 DNA is TGTGCCAGCAGCCAAGATTCCCCGGTCTATGGCTACACCTTC. It encodes CASSQDSPVYGYTF.

This chain uses TRBV30 with TRBJ2-3; D unresolved. The ends were cut back, 2 bases at V and 0 bases at J, with 6 bases in the middle. This CDR3 has 13 residues. Germline V gene data show CDR1 as GTSNPN and CDR2 as SVGIG (reference sequence). CDR3 in amino acids: CAWSQRSTDTQYF. The CDR3 DNA is TGTGCCTGGAGTCAGAGAAGCACAGATACGCAGTATTTT.

This chain links TRBV2 with TRBJ2-1, with 7 bases that match TRBD2. Germline lookup yields CDR1 SNHLY and CDR2 FYNNEI. Germline trimming cut 6 bases from V and 1 base from J; bases unmatched to any gene: 12. The CDR3 runs 17 residues. CDR3 sequence: CASRGGVPGDSYNEQFF. The CDR3 DNA is TGTGCCAGCAGGGGGGGGGTTCCCGGCGATTCCTACAATGAGCAGTTCTTC.

This clone occurred a few times. The rearrangement uses TRBV29-1 and TRBJ1-2, with D unresolved. Germline V lookup: CDR1 SQVTM, CDR2 ANQGSEA. V shed 5 bases and J shed 1 base, with 23 bases lying between them. The CDR3 runs to 17 residues. CDR3 amino acids: CSVIEVRTATFNYGYTF. CDR3 coding DNA: TGCAGCGTTATCGAGGTCAGGACGGCGACTTTTAACTATGGCTACACCTTC. The full variable domain, completed using reference TRBV29-1 and TRBJ1-2, is SAVISQKPSRDICQRGTSLTIQCQVDSQVTMMFWYRQQPGQSLTLIATANQGSEATYESGFVIDKFPISRPNLTFSTLTVSNMSPEDSSIYLCSVIEVRTATFNYGYTFGSGTRLTVV.

This clone occurred a few times. The rearrangement uses TRBV9 and TRBJ2-7; no clear D. Looked up from germline, CDR1 is SGDLS and CDR2 is YYNGEE. The CDR3 has 15 amino acids. The V and J ends lost 4 bases and 2 bases respectively, with 16 bases between them. CDR3 protein: CASSPRQAGPYEQYF. As DNA, the CDR3 is TGTGCCAGCAGCCCCCGGCAGGCCGGGCCCTACGAGCAGTACTTC.

The rearrangement joins TRBV23-1 to TRBJ1-1; maybe TRBD1 (5 bases). Being an ORF, TRBV23-1 has a function that is uncertain. The V end lost 7 bases, the J end lost 2 bases, and 14 bases lay between the germline ends. The CDR3 runs to 14 residues. CDR3 amino acids: CASKTRDSNTEAFF. The CDR3 coding sequence is TGCGCCAGCAAGACCCGGGACTCTAACACTGAAGCTTTCTTT.

The CDR3 nucleotides are TGTGCCAGCAGTGAAAAAAGGCTAGCGGGGCGAACAGATACGCAGTATTTT. The encoded protein is CASSEKRLAGRTDTQYF. The V gene is TRBV6-1, the J gene TRBJ2-3; 9 nucleotides agree with TRBD2. This CDR3 is built from 17 residues. The J segment lost 3 bases and the V segment lost 2 bases, leaving 9 bases of the junction unmatched. Germline V gene sequence: CDR1 MNHNS, CDR2 SASEGT.

This rearrangement joins TRBV7-9 to TRBJ2-2, with D tentatively TRBD1 (5 bases). Germline V gene lookup returns CDR1 SEHNR and CDR2 FQNEAQ (reference sequence). V was pared by 5 bases and J by 5 bases, with 21 bases between. The CDR3 is made up of 17 amino acids. CDR3 amino acids: CASSGGILRQTTGELFF. CDR3 coding DNA: TGTGCCAGCAGCGGTGGGATACTCCGACAGACTACCGGGGAGCTGTTTTTT.

This clone appeared once. The genes are TRBV5-1 and TRBJ2-7; perhaps TRBD1 as D (5 bases). The V gene lost 0 bases and the J gene lost 2 bases, with 15 bases spanning the gap. Germline V gives CDR1 SGHRS, CDR2 YFSETQ. There are 16 residues in the CDR3. CDR3 nucleotides: TGCGCCAGCAGCTTGGAGGCCGCGTCGACAGCCTACGAGCAGTACTTC. Translated, it gives CASSLEAASTAYEQYF.

This clone is a singleton in its sample. The genes are TRBV7-9 and TRBJ2-1; 9 nucleotides match TRBD2. V lost 1 base to trimming and J lost 4 bases; unmatched junction nucleotides: 8. The CDR3 runs to 17 residues. Germline CDR1 and CDR2: SEHNR and FQNEAQ (reference sequence). The CDR3 nucleotides are TGTGCCAGCAGCTTAGGTCTAGCGGGACACCCGTACAATGAGCAGTTCTTC. The encoded protein is CASSLGLAGHPYNEQFF.

The gene calls are TRBV27 and TRBJ1-1; D is undetermined. The CDR3 is 14 residues long. Looked up from germline, CDR1 is MNHEY and CDR2 is SMNVEV (reference sequence). The germline V and J ends were trimmed by 3 bases and 0 bases, with 8 bases remaining between them. Here the CDR3 reads CASSFGLVNTEAFF. Here the CDR3 DNA reads TGTGCCAGCAGTTTCGGTCTGGTGAACACTGAAGCTTTCTTT.

The chain links TRBV6-6 to TRBJ1-5; 8 nucleotides agree with TRBD1. CDR1 is MNHNY, CDR2 SVGAGI, per germline (reference sequence). After removal of 4 bases from V and 6 bases from J, the junction contained 8 bases not matched to a gene. The CDR3 length is 15 residues. The CDR3 reads CASSLFTGGRQPQHF. The CDR3 DNA reads as TGTGCCAGCAGTTTGTTTACAGGGGGTCGTCAGCCCCAGCATTTT.

V is TRBV3-1 (or the pseudogene TRBV3-2) and J is TRBJ1-1; D call uncertain. CDR1 is LGHDT and CDR2 is YNNKEL in the germline V gene (reference sequence). Trimming removed 4 bases at V and 2 bases at J, with 14 bases between. This CDR3 spans 15 amino acids. The CDR3 nucleotides read TGTGCCAGCAGCCCCTTCTCGCAGGTAAACACTGAAGCTTTCTTT. It is translated as CASSPFSQVNTEAFF.

The chain couples TRBV19 to TRBJ2-7; 12 bases line up with TRBD2. This CDR3 spans 15 amino acids. The germline V gene has CDR1 LNHDA and CDR2 SQIVND (reference sequence). Trimming at V came to 6 bases and at J to 2 bases, leaving 5 bases not matched to a gene. The CDR3 sequence is CASSVLAGGAYEQYF. CDR3 nucleotide sequence: TGTGCCAGTAGCGTACTAGCGGGAGGTGCCTACGAGCAGTACTTC.

The chain couples TRBV27 to TRBJ1-2; no clear D gene. Germline lookup yields CDR1 MNHEY and CDR2 SMNVEV (reference sequence). Between the trimmed V and J ends, which lost 3 bases and 1 base, there was a span of 6 bases. The CDR3 has 13 residues. The CDR3 DNA reads as TGTGCCAGCAGTTTTCAGAATAACTATGGCTACACCTTC. It yields the protein CASSFQNNYGYTF.